The 20 T cell receptor beta chains below were found in one sample sequenced in a study of cytomegalovirus exposure and HLA in healthy donors. PCR primers comprised 60 Vbeta and 13 Jbeta primers. Only in-frame clones appear in the TCRdb table, and some are missing; sequencing was by immunoSEQ multiplex PCR. Among some 160,000 clones listed, about 80% were seen once. Specimen: PBMCs. The receptor source for this set is a woman aged 40-49 years in good health and CMV-seronegative.

Note on this clone: At one of its ends the junction is not consistent with the germline gene, which may arise from a read error. The chain employs TRBV6-6 and TRBJ1-1; D gene uncertain. The CDR3 has 13 residues. Looked up from germline, CDR1 is MNHNY and CDR2 is SVGAGI (reference sequence). The CDR3 DNA is TGTGCCAGCAGTTACCCAGCGAACACTGAAGCTCTCTTT. Translated: CASSYPANTEALF.

This clone has a single count. The chain joins TRBV9 to TRBJ1-4, with 7 bases aligning to TRBD1. The CDR3 is 16 amino acids. Germline-derived CDR1 and CDR2 are SGDLS and YYNGEE. With 0 bases clipped from V and 7 bases from J, the junction kept 9 bases outside the gene matches. The CDR3 protein is CASSVGQGGGTEKLFF. As DNA, the CDR3 is TGTGCCAGCAGCGTAGGACAGGGCGGTGGGACTGAAAAACTGTTTTTT.

V is TRBV6-1 and J is TRBJ1-1; the match to TRBD1 covers 8 bases. The germline V gene encodes CDR1 MNHNS and CDR2 SASEGT. V lost 6 bases, J lost 2 bases, and 5 bases stayed unmatched. CDR3 size: 14 residues. CDR3 loop: CASRSTGGNTEAFF. CDR3 bases: TGTGCCAGCAGGTCTACAGGGGGAAACACTGAAGCTTTCTTT.

The rearrangement joins TRBV7-9 to TRBJ1-1; D is perhaps TRBD1 (6 bases). Germline values: CDR1 SEHNR, CDR2 FQNEAQ (reference sequence). V dropped 7 bases and J dropped 5 bases, with 14 bases sitting between them. The CDR3 contains 13 residues. CDR3: CASTQGLSTEAFF. The CDR3 nucleotides are TGTGCCAGCACCCAGGGGCTCTCAACTGAAGCTTTCTTT.

The chain joins TRBV6-5 to TRBJ1-2; perhaps TRBD1 as D (6 bases). Germline values: CDR1 MNHEY, CDR2 SVGAGI. Trimming shortened V by 5 bases and J by 7 bases, and 14 bases separated the two germline ends. The CDR3 spans 13 residues. The CDR3 region has the DNA TGTGCCAGCAGTGATGTGGGGGCCTGTGGCTACACCTTC. It translates to CASSDVGACGYTF.

There are a few counts of this clone. The V and J genes are TRBV4-1 and TRBJ2-1; a possible D gene is TRBD2 (5 bases). The CDR3 runs to 15 residues. The germline CDR1 and CDR2 sequences are MGHRA and YSYEKL. The ends were cut back, 1 base at V and 7 bases at J, with 14 bases in the middle. The CDR3 here is CASSQARIGGNEQFF. The CDR3 nucleotides are TGCGCCAGCAGCCAAGCGAGGATAGGCGGGAATGAGCAGTTCTTC.

This chain uses TRBV4-1 with TRBJ2-3; D gene uncertain. This CDR3 region has 17 residues. Per the germline V gene, CDR1 is MGHRA and CDR2 is YSYEKL. Deletions cut 0 bases from V and 1 base from J, with 14 bases between. The CDR3 region is CASSQDIARRGTDTQYF. The CDR3 DNA is TGCGCCAGCAGCCAAGACATAGCTCGGAGAGGCACAGATACGCAGTATTTT.

The chain has TRBV2 and TRBJ2-5, with a possible D match to TRBD2 (6 bases). The V end was cut by 0 bases, the J end by 0 bases, with 11 bases between. This CDR3 region has 16 residues. Germline lookup yields CDR1 SNHLY and CDR2 FYNNEI. CDR3 sequence: CASSEAKRAYQETQYF. The DNA of the CDR3 is TGTGCCAGCAGTGAAGCAAAGCGGGCCTACCAAGAGACCCAGTACTTC.

The rearrangement uses TRBV27 and TRBJ2-3, with TRBD1 identical over 12 bases. CDR3 size: 15 residues. V trimming: 4 bases; J trimming: 6 bases; junction bases outside the gene matches: 5. Germline V gene lookup returns CDR1 MNHEY and CDR2 SMNVEV (reference sequence). The CDR3 loop reads CASSSGQGAADTQYF. The CDR3 DNA reads as TGTGCCAGCAGTTCGGGACAGGGGGCTGCGGATACGCAGTATTTT.

The genes are TRBV2 and TRBJ1-5, with D possibly TRBD1 on 6 matching bases. Trimming stripped 5 bases from V and 0 bases from J, with 11 bases between. The CDR3 is 15 amino acids. Germline CDR1 and CDR2: SNHLY and FYNNEI. CDR3: CASSLDRNSNQPQHF. The CDR3 DNA is TGTGCCAGCAGTCTCGACAGGAATAGCAATCAGCCCCAGCATTTT.

V and J are TRBV30 and TRBJ2-7, with 9 bases that match TRBD1. V lost 4 bases to trimming and J lost 1 base; unmatched junction nucleotides: 5. This CDR3 spans 14 amino acids. Germline CDR1 is GTSNPN and CDR2 is SVGIG (reference sequence). The CDR3 sequence: CAWMAGTGSYEQYF. CDR3 nucleotides: TGTGCCTGGATGGCTGGGACAGGGTCCTACGAGCAGTACTTC.

The chain has TRBV14 and TRBJ1-1; D is unresolved. Germline values: CDR1 SGHDN, CDR2 FVKESK. Trimming shortened V by 4 bases and J by 4 bases, and 10 bases separated the two germline ends. The CDR3 extends over 13 amino acids. In DNA, the CDR3 is TGTGCCAGCAGCCGACTTGATTTCACTGAAGCTTTCTTT. Amino acid sequence: CASSRLDFTEAFF.

The V and J genes are TRBV7-9 and TRBJ1-2, with 7 positions matching TRBD1. Germline-derived CDR1 and CDR2 are SEHNR and FQNEAQ (reference sequence). The CDR3 has 14 residues. V trimming: 5 bases; J trimming: 2 bases; junction bases outside the gene matches: 5. Here the CDR3 reads CASSRQGSNYGYTF. The DNA for the CDR3 is TGTGCCAGCAGCCGACAGGGCTCCAACTATGGCTACACCTTC.

This clone was detected once. V and J are TRBV6-5 and TRBJ2-6; no firm D call. V was trimmed by 1 base and J by 0 bases, leaving 7 bases between them. Germline assignment: CDR1 MNHEY and CDR2 SVGAGI. The CDR3 loop spans 16 amino acids. The DNA of the CDR3 is TGTGCCAGCAGTTACTTCGGAGCCTCTGGGGCCAACGTCCTGACTTTC. The encoded protein is CASSYFGASGANVLTF.

As to this clone: Different DNA sequences within this sample yield the same CDR3. This chain joins TRBV6-6 and TRBJ1-3, with a tentative D call TRBD1 (6 bases). From germline, CDR1 is MNHNY and CDR2 SVGAGI (reference sequence). Trimming cost V 4 bases and J 4 bases, with 14 bases left between them. The CDR3 contains 15 residues. CDR3 nucleotide sequence: TGTGCCAGCAGTTCGGCCGACAGGTCCGGAAACACCATATATTTT. Protein sequence: CASSSADRSGNTIYF.

The genes are TRBV7-6 and TRBJ2-2, with 8 positions matching TRBD2. Looked up from germline, CDR1 is SGHVS and CDR2 is FNYEAQ. The CDR3 length is 16 residues. Trimming took 2 bases from V and 4 from J; bases not matched to a gene: 6. The CDR3 DNA reads TGTGCCAGCAGCTTAAGCGGGAGAGGGGCCACCGGGGAGCTGTTTTTT. It yields the protein CASSLSGRGATGELFF.

The genes are TRBV7-9 and TRBJ1-4; D is unclear. Per germline, CDR1 SEHNR and CDR2 FQNEAQ (reference sequence). This CDR3 has 12 amino acids. V was shortened by 5 bases and J by 8 bases, with 9 bases between the two germline ends. The CDR3 sequence: CASSAYLEKLFF. For the CDR3, the DNA is TGTGCCAGCAGCGCCTACCTCGAAAAACTGTTTTTT.

This chain links TRBV5-4 with TRBJ1-1; tentative D call: TRBD1 (6 bases). The CDR3 contains 14 residues. V shed 3 bases and J shed 3 bases, with 12 bases lying between them. From germline, CDR1 is SGHNT and CDR2 YYREEE (reference sequence). The CDR3 DNA is TGTGCCAGCAGCTCGATGTACAGGGACACTGAAGCTTTCTTT. Translating gives CASSSMYRDTEAFF.

V is TRBV5-1 and J is TRBJ2-5; 8 nucleotides line up with TRBD2. Near its end, the DNA agrees better with TRBJ2-7, so the J call may be wrong. The germline V gene has CDR1 SGHRS and CDR2 YFSETQ. CDR3 length: 16 residues. DNA for the CDR3: TGCGCCAGCAGCCCCCCGGGACTAGAGTCGTCCAACGAGCAGTACTTC. It yields the protein CASSPPGLESSNEQYF.

V usage is TRBV7-6 and J usage is TRBJ2-2; TRBD2 agrees at 8 bases. V lost 1 base, J lost 4 bases, and 5 bases stayed unmatched. The CDR3 is 16 amino acids. Germline CDR1 SGHVS, CDR2 FNYEAQ. The CDR3 sequence: CASSLEVSGTTGELFF. For the CDR3, the DNA is TGTGCCAGCAGCTTAGAGGTTAGCGGGACCACCGGGGAGCTGTTTTTT.